Given below is one T cell receptor beta chain in context. Its antigen is as yet unknown. This sample was taken from a study of cytomegalovirus exposure and HLA in healthy donors. Study as a whole: HLA-typed donors were the source of about 85 million unique TCRs, which an early data release held.

13 Jbeta primers and 60 Vbeta primers were used for the PCR. Sequencing used immunoSEQ multiplex PCR; TCRdb keeps in-frame clones, though not all of them. The table shows approximately 59,000 clones, with almost 80% occurring only once. Whole-study results and caveats: Reported findings show TCR beta sequences accurately forecast HLA-A and HLA-B alleles in most subjects. The availability of immune exposure information extended only to CMV serostatus.

Germline V lookup: CDR1 SGHDN, CDR2 FVKESK. Trimming left V 2 bases short and J 8 bases short, with 22 bases between. This CDR3 has 18 residues. This chain connects TRBV14 to TRBJ1-6; the D gene is possibly TRBD1 (6 bases). Source material: PBMCs. The source is a girl between 10 and 17 years old in good health and CMV-seropositive. This chain's CDR3 is CASSQIPPGVDGHSPLHF. CDR3 sequence (DNA): TGTGCCAGCAGCCAAATTCCCCCAGGGGTGGACGGTCATTCACCCCTCCACTTT. The full variable domain, completed using reference TRBV14 and TRBJ1-6, is EAGVTQFPSHSVIEKGQTVTLRCDPISGHDNLYWYRRVMGKEIKFLLHFVKESKQDESGMPNNRFLAERTGGTYSTLKVQPAELEDSGVYFCASSQIPPGVDGHSPLHFGNGTRLTVT.